The 15 T cell receptor beta chains reported below all come from one sample, sequenced in a study of cytomegalovirus exposure and HLA in healthy donors. The protocol was immunoSEQ multiplex PCR, while the TCRdb copy is restricted to in-frame clones and leaves out a portion. The table has about 98,000 clones, around nine tenths seen once; the top ten hold 3% to 4%. Material: PBMCs. Receptors were obtained from a woman aged 25 to 39 in good health and CMV-seronegative.

In its sample, this clone was seen once. The rearrangement uses TRBV7-2 and TRBJ2-1, with 10 bases matching TRBD2. Germline loops: CDR1 SGHTA, CDR2 FQGNSA. V lost 5 bases, J lost 4 bases, and 8 bases stayed unmatched. CDR3 size: 16 residues. CDR3 amino acids: CASSERTSGWYNEQFF. For the CDR3, the DNA is TGTGCCAGCAGCGAACGGACTAGCGGATGGTACAATGAGCAGTTCTTC.

The chain has TRBV6-5 and TRBJ1-5; 9 bases fit TRBD1. This CDR3 comprises 14 residues. From germline, CDR1 is MNHEY and CDR2 SVGAGI. The ends lost 4 bases at V and 7 bases at J; junction bases unmatched: 5. The CDR3 reads CASSLGTGSQPQHF. For the CDR3, the DNA is TGTGCCAGCAGTTTGGGGACAGGGAGCCAGCCCCAGCATTTT.

The rearrangement joins TRBV27 to TRBJ2-7, with 9 nucleotides matching TRBD2. The CDR3 is made up of 13 amino acids. Trimming at V came to 6 bases and at J to 5 bases, leaving 5 bases not matched to a gene. CDR1 is MNHEY and CDR2 is SMNVEV in the germline V gene (reference sequence). The DNA for the CDR3 is TGTGCCAGCAGGCGGGAGGGCCGCGACGAGCAGTACTTC. Translating it yields CASRREGRDEQYF.

This clone was seen repeatedly, ten times or more. The chain has TRBV28 and TRBJ1-2; 8 nucleotides align to TRBD1. The CDR3 spans 13 residues. Trimming cost V 3 bases and J 5 bases; bases outside gene matches: 2. Germline V gives CDR1 MDHEN, CDR2 SYDVKM. Written as DNA, the CDR3 is TGTGCCAGCAGTTTGGACAGGGTTTATGGCTACACCTTC. Its protein is CASSLDRVYGYTF.

J is TRBJ2-1 and V is TRBV18; D is undetermined. Trimming removed 1 base from V and 0 bases from J, with 10 bases in between. Germline loops: CDR1 KGHSH, CDR2 LQKENI. The CDR3 extends over 16 amino acids. CDR3 in amino acids: CASSPLTVFSYNEQFF. The DNA of the CDR3 is TGTGCCAGCTCACCACTTACAGTGTTCTCCTACAATGAGCAGTTCTTC.

The chain recombines TRBV5-1 with TRBJ2-2; D may be TRBD1 (5 bases). Germline assignment: CDR1 SGHRS and CDR2 YFSETQ. Trimming removed 4 bases from V and 3 bases from J, with 13 bases in between. This CDR3 has 15 residues. The CDR3 loop reads CASSVRQTYTGELFF. CDR3 in DNA: TGCGCCAGCAGCGTTCGACAGACCTACACCGGGGAGCTGTTTTTT.

V and J are TRBV4-3 and TRBJ2-1, with 9 positions matching TRBD1. This CDR3 has 16 amino acids. CDR1 and CDR2 (germline): LGHNA, YSLEER. The ends lost 0 bases at V and 7 bases at J; junction bases unmatched: 7. The CDR3 spells CASSQEGTGRLNEQFF. The CDR3 region has the DNA TGCGCCAGCAGCCAAGAAGGGACAGGGCGATTAAATGAGCAGTTCTTC.

The chain recombines TRBV19 with TRBJ1-2; 8 bases are a match to TRBD1. V dropped 7 bases and J dropped 6; count of bases not matched to a gene: 10. Germline V lookup: CDR1 LNHDA, CDR2 SQIVND (reference sequence). The CDR3 is 14 residues long. The CDR3 loop reads CASNTGQGLDGYTF. CDR3 bases: TGTGCCAGTAACACCGGACAGGGTCTAGATGGCTACACCTTC.

This rearrangement joins TRBV18 to TRBJ1-4, with 9 bases lining up with TRBD1. This CDR3 is built from 14 residues. The V segment lost 4 bases and the J segment 8 bases; nucleotides outside the gene matches: 5. Germline-derived CDR1 and CDR2 are KGHSH and LQKENI. CDR3 nucleotides: TGTGCCAGCTCACTTCACAGGGGGCGAGAAAAACTGTTTTTT. This sequence encodes CASSLHRGREKLFF.

This chain joins TRBV29-1 and TRBJ2-4, with TRBD1 matching over 8 bases. The CDR3 runs to 13 residues. After removal of 7 bases from V and 8 bases from J, the junction contained 10 bases not matched to a gene. CDR1 SQVTM and CDR2 ANQGSEA come from the germline V gene. As DNA, the CDR3 is TGCAGCGCCAAAGAGGACAGGGCAGACATTCAGTACTTC. Translated: CSAKEDRADIQYF.

The chain joins TRBV28 to TRBJ2-7, with D unresolved. The V and J ends lost 5 bases and 6 bases respectively, with 11 bases between them. The germline gives CDR1 MDHEN, CDR2 SYDVKM. The CDR3 loop spans 12 amino acids. CDR3 region: CASSPLGLEQYF. In nucleotides, the CDR3 is TGTGCCAGCAGTCCCCTCGGTCTCGAGCAGTACTTC.

V is TRBV10-1 and J is TRBJ2-7; 10 bases are shared with TRBD2. J was trimmed by 2 bases and V by 2 bases; bases with no gene match: 18. Germline values: CDR1 WNHNN, CDR2 SYGVQD (reference sequence). There are 20 residues in the CDR3. CDR3 sequence: CASSEPLLGTSATPAYEQYF. The CDR3 nucleotides read TGCGCCAGCAGTGAGCCACTACTGGGGACTAGCGCAACGCCGGCCTACGAGCAGTACTTC.

This clone was detected only a few times. The chain links TRBV19 to TRBJ1-4; unclear D gene. The germline V gene encodes CDR1 LNHDA and CDR2 SQIVND (reference sequence). The CDR3 covers 12 residues. Trimming took off 3 bases at V and 8 bases at J, with 7 bases between the two ends. The CDR3 bases are TGTGCCAGTAGTATCTGGGAGGAAAAACTGTTTTTT. This sequence encodes CASSIWEEKLFF.

This clone has only one observation. The J gene is TRBJ2-2, the V gene TRBV27, with no clear D. Germline CDR1 is MNHEY and CDR2 is SMNVEV (reference sequence). Between the trimmed V and J ends, which lost 0 bases and 3 bases, there was a span of 11 bases. The CDR3 covers 16 residues. This CDR3 reads CASSLSVRFYTGELFF. The CDR3 DNA reads TGTGCCAGCAGTTTATCGGTGCGGTTTTACACCGGGGAGCTGTTTTTT.

This clone was seen a few times. The genes are TRBV27 and TRBJ1-6; D gene ambiguous. Germline-derived CDR1 and CDR2 are MNHEY and SMNVEV (reference sequence). Between the trimmed V and J ends, which lost 6 bases and 8 bases, there was a span of 11 bases. The CDR3 is 13 residues long. DNA for the CDR3: TGTGCCAGCAGCCAACGGGGAGATTCACCCCTCCACTTT. It encodes CASSQRGDSPLHF.